This TCR beta chain was documented in a study of monozygotic twins with inflammatory bowel disease. TCRdb re-called the 5' RACE reads; every CDR3 protein appears as one record, without DNA. Seen in this sample are 120,000 to 150,000 distinct CDR3 sequences; the ten most common clones hold 2% to 3%. Per the germline V gene, CDR1 is ENHRY and CDR2 is SYGVKD. The CDR3 has 11 residues. V gene TRBV10-3 combines with J gene TRBJ1-1. The TCR was taken from a human donor with ulcerative colitis or Crohn's disease, or a healthy co-twin of an affected twin (not recorded which). Source material: blood. CDR3 region: CAIRENTEAFF.